Listed here are 17 T cell receptor beta chains from one sample, sequenced in a study of radiotherapy plus CTLA-4 blockade in lung cancer. The protocol was immunoSEQ multiplex PCR, while the TCRdb copy is restricted to in-frame clones and leaves out a portion. The sample has roughly 50,000 clones, roughly three quarters seen once; the top ten hold approximately 10%. This specimen was peripheral blood, taken from a patient treated with radiotherapy plus ipilimumab. Every receptor here comes from a human donor with non-small cell lung cancer who had stable disease on radiotherapy plus ipilimumab.

The gene calls are TRBV13 and TRBJ1-1; D is uncertain. V was pared by 2 bases and J by 0 bases, with 4 bases between. The CDR3 spans 13 residues. CDR1 is PRHDT and CDR2 is FYEKMQ in the germline V gene (reference sequence). The CDR3 nucleotides read TGTGCCAGCAGCTTAAAAGTGAACACTGAAGCTTTCTTT. Its translation: CASSLKVNTEAFF. Drawing the rest from reference TRBV13 and TRBJ1-1, the complete variable domain is AAGVIQSPRHLIKEKRETATLKCYPIPRHDTVYWYQQGPGQDPQFLISFYEKMQSDKGSIPDRFSAQQFSDYHSELNMSSLELGDSALYFCASSLKVNTEAFFGQGTRLTVV.

The J gene is TRBJ1-1, the V gene TRBV11-2; no firm D call. The ends were cut back, 5 bases at V and 10 bases at J, with 14 bases in the middle. CDR1 is SGHAT, CDR2 FQNNGV, per germline. The CDR3 totals 12 residues. In DNA, the CDR3 is TGTGCCAGCAGCCCGAGCACTATGGGAGCTTTCTTT. Residues: CASSPSTMGAFF. Drawing the rest from reference TRBV11-2 and TRBJ1-1, the complete variable domain is EAGVAQSPRYKIIEKRQSVAFWCNPISGHATLYWYQQILGQGPKLLIQFQNNGVVDDSQLPKDRFSAERLKGVDSTLKIQPAKLEDSAVYLCASSPSTMGAFFGQGTRLTVV.

The chain has TRBV28 and TRBJ1-1; unclear D gene. Looked up from germline, CDR1 is MDHEN and CDR2 is SYDVKM. The V and J ends lost 6 bases and 5 bases respectively, with 10 bases between them. CDR3 length: 12 residues. This CDR3 is CASRHLQTEAFF. CDR3 in DNA: TGTGCCAGCAGGCACCTCCAGACTGAAGCTTTCTTT.

This clone was detected a few times. This chain connects TRBV4-3 to TRBJ2-7; D is uncertain. Trimming removed 0 bases at V and 6 bases at J, with 3 bases between. The CDR3 spans 11 residues. The V gene's germline CDR1 is LGHNA and CDR2 YSLEER. CDR3 in DNA: TGCGCCAGCAGCCAAGATGGCGAGCAGTACTTC. Translated: CASSQDGEQYF.

The chain has TRBV18 and TRBJ1-4; TRBD1 matches 11 bases. The CDR3 loop spans 15 amino acids. V dropped 6 bases and J dropped 4; count of bases not matched to a gene: 4. Germline CDR1 and CDR2: KGHSH and LQKENI. The CDR3 is CASSAGTGGNEKLFF. The CDR3 DNA follows: TGTGCCAGCTCGGCCGGGACAGGGGGTAATGAAAAACTGTTTTTT.

This rearrangement joins TRBV30 to TRBJ1-4; D call uncertain. Looked up from germline, CDR1 is GTSNPN and CDR2 is SVGIG (reference sequence). The CDR3 runs 15 residues. V was clipped by 4 bases and J by 0 bases, with 12 bases between them. This CDR3 reads CAWTDPTTTNEKLFF. CDR3 nucleotides: TGTGCCTGGACAGACCCCACTACAACTAATGAAAAACTGTTTTTT.

The V call is TRBV7-8, the J call TRBJ1-3, with TRBD1 identical over 7 bases. V lost 0 bases, J lost 0 bases, and 2 bases stayed unmatched. This CDR3 is 16 amino acids long. Germline assignment: CDR1 SGHVS and CDR2 FQNEAQ. The CDR3 DNA reads as TGTGCCAGCAGCTTAGCGGGACAGATCTCTGGAAACACCATATATTTT. This encodes CASSLAGQISGNTIYF.

The rearrangement joins TRBV7-3 to TRBJ1-2; TRBD1 matches 9 bases. CDR1 SGHTA and CDR2 FQGTGA come from the germline V gene. This CDR3 comprises 13 residues. V lost 5 bases, J lost 5 bases, and 3 bases stayed unmatched. The CDR3 protein is CASSRQGGYGYTF. DNA for the CDR3: TGTGCCAGCAGCCGACAGGGGGGATATGGCTACACCTTC.

The chain has TRBV27 and TRBJ1-5, with D possibly TRBD1 on 6 matching bases. Germline loops: CDR1 MNHEY, CDR2 SMNVEV (reference sequence). The V and J ends lost 2 bases and 1 base respectively, with 15 bases between them. The CDR3 runs 17 residues. The CDR3 DNA reads TGTGCCAGCAGTTTAACTTGGGGGGGGGCCAGCAATCAGCCCCAGCATTTT. It codes for CASSLTWGGASNQPQHF.

This clone showed up just once. The CDR3 protein is CASVRHRGRVIGYTF. The CDR3 bases are TGTGCCAGCGTGAGACACAGGGGGCGGGTAATTGGCTACACCTTC. V gene TRBV2 combines with J gene TRBJ1-2, with 9 bases matching TRBD1. With 8 bases clipped from V and 7 bases from J, the junction kept 14 bases outside the gene matches. This CDR3 contains 15 residues. Germline loops: CDR1 SNHLY, CDR2 FYNNEI.

The chain carries TRBV5-6 and TRBJ1-4, with 9 bases matching TRBD1. The CDR3 runs to 15 residues. Looked up from germline, CDR1 is SGHDT and CDR2 is YYEEEE. V lost 4 bases to trimming and J lost 8 bases; unmatched junction nucleotides: 9. Written as DNA, the CDR3 is TGTGCCAGCAGCCGGTGGGACAGGGATGAAGAAAAACTGTTTTTT. Protein sequence: CASSRWDRDEEKLFF. Full variable domain (rest looked up from reference TRBV5-6 and TRBJ1-4): DAGVTQSPTHLIKTRGQQVTLRCSPKSGHDTVSWYQQALGQGPQFIFQYYEEEERQRGNFPDRFSGHQFPNYSSELNVNALLLGDSALYLCASSRWDRDEEKLFFGSGTQLSVL.

This clone was recorded only once. The chain uses TRBV11-2 and TRBJ2-7; weak D call: TRBD2 (7 bases). The germline V gene has CDR1 SGHAT and CDR2 FQNNGV. V was trimmed by 2 bases and J by 3 bases, leaving 14 bases between them. CDR3 length: 15 amino acids. The CDR3 is CASSLRGGRLYEQYF. The CDR3, as DNA: TGTGCCAGCAGCTTAAGGGGGGGCAGGCTCTACGAGCAGTACTTC.

This chain uses TRBV27 with TRBJ1-2, with a weak D call TRBD1 (5 bases). Germline loops: CDR1 MNHEY, CDR2 SMNVEV (reference sequence). Trimming stripped 6 bases from V and 9 bases from J, with 17 bases between. The CDR3 contains 13 residues. This chain's CDR3 is CASSQTSGTSYTF. CDR3 bases: TGTGCCAGCAGCCAAACTTCAGGGACGAGCTACACCTTC.

The DNA for the CDR3 is TGTGCCAGCAGCAAGGGGGCCATTAATTCACCCCTCCACTTT. Encoded protein: CASSKGAINSPLHF. The chain uses TRBV21-1 and TRBJ1-6; the table's D gene call, TRBD1, was not cross checked with the DNA. TRBV21-1 is annotated as a pseudogene. This CDR3 has 14 residues.

The rearrangement joins TRBV6-1 to TRBJ1-3; D remains ambiguous. Deletions cut 7 bases from V and 5 bases from J, with 6 bases between. Germline CDR1 is MNHNS and CDR2 is SASEGT. The CDR3 runs to 11 residues. The CDR3 region is CASTTRNTIYF. For the CDR3, the DNA is TGTGCCAGCACTACGAGAAACACCATATATTTT.

This clone was counted only a few times. The CDR3 region has the DNA TGTGCCAGCTCACGAGGGGATCACACTGAAGCTTTCTTT. Its translation: CASSRGDHTEAFF. The chain employs TRBV18 and TRBJ1-1; D may be TRBD1 (5 bases). This CDR3 contains 13 residues. Germline assignment: CDR1 KGHSH and CDR2 LQKENI. V was pared by 4 bases and J by 3 bases, with 9 bases between.

The chain links TRBV5-4 to TRBJ1-1, with D hard to call. The V and J ends lost 4 bases and 2 bases respectively, with 15 bases between them. CDR3 length equals 15 residues. Germline CDR1 reads SGHNT; CDR2 reads YYREEE (reference sequence). This CDR3 reads CASSGPGRQNTEAFF. CDR3 in DNA: TGTGCCAGCAGCGGCCCCGGCCGCCAAAACACTGAAGCTTTCTTT. Full variable domain (rest looked up from reference TRBV5-4 and TRBJ1-1): ETGVTQSPTHLIKTRGQQVTLRCSSQSGHNTVSWYQQALGQGPQFIFQYYREEENGRGNFPPRFSGLQFPNYSSELNVNALELDDSALYLCASSGPGRQNTEAFFGQGTRLTVV.